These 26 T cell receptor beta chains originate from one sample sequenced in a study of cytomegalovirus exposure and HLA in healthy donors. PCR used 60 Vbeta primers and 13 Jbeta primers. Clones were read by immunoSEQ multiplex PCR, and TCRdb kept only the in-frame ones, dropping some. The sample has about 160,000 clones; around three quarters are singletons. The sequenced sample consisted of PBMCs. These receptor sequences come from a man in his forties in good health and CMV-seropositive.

CDR3 protein: CASSLGTVGDTQYF. CDR3 bases: TGTGCCAGCAGTCTTGGGACAGTAGGAGATACGCAGTATTTT. The chain has TRBV6-5 and TRBJ2-3, with 7 bases that match TRBD1. Looked up from germline, CDR1 is MNHEY and CDR2 is SVGAGI. J lost 5 bases, V lost 5 bases, and 7 bases had no gene match. The CDR3 length is 14 residues.

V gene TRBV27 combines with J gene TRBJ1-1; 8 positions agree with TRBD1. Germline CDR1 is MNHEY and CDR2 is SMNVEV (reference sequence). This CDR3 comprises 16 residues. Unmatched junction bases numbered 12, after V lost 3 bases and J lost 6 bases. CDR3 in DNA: TGTGCCAGCAGTTTGGGGCAGGGGGCTAGGGTAGCTGAAGCTTTCTTT. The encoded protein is CASSLGQGARVAEAFF.

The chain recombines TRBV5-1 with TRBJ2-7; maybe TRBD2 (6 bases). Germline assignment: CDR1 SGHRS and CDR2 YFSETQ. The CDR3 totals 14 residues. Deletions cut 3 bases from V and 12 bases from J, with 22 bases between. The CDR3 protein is CASSWTTPRTLPYF. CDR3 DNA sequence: TGCGCCAGCAGCTGGACTACCCCCAGGACGTTGCCGTACTTC.

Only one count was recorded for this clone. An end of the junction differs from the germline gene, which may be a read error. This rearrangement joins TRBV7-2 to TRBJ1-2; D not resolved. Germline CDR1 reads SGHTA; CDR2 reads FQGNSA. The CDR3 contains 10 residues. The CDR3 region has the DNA TGTGCCAGCAGTCAATCGAGGATGGCTTTC. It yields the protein CASSQSRMAF.

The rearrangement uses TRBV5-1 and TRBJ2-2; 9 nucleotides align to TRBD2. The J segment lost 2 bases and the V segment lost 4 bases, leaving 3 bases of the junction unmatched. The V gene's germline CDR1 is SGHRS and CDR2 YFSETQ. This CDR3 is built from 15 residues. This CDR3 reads CASSPAGGNTGELFF. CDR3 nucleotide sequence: TGCGCCAGCAGCCCAGCGGGAGGAAACACCGGGGAGCTGTTTTTT. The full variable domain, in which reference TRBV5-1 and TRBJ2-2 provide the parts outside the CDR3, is KAGVTQTPRYLIKTRGQQVTLSCSPISGHRSVSWYQQTPGQGLQFLFEYFSETQRNKGNFPGRFSGRQFSNSRSEMNVSTLELGDSALYLCASSPAGGNTGELFFGEGSRLTVL.

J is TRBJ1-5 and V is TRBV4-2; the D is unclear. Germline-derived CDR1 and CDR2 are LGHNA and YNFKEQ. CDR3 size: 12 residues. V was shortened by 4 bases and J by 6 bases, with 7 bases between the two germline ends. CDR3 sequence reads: CASSRAGQPQHF. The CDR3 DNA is TGTGCCAGCAGCCGGGCGGGTCAGCCCCAGCATTTT.

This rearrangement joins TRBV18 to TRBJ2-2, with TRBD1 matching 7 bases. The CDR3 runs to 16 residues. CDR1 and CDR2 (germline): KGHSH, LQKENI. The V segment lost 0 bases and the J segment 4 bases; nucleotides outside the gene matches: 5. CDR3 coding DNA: TGTGCCAGCTCACCACCGATGACAGGGCCCACCGGGGAGCTGTTTTTT. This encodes CASSPPMTGPTGELFF.

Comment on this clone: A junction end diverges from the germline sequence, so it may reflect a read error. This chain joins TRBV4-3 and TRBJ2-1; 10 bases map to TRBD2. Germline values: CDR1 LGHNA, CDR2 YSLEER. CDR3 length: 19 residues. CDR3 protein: CASSHDVFLAGEGYNEQLF. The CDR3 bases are TGCGCCAGCAGCCACGACGTGTTCCTAGCGGGAGAGGGCTACAATGAGCAGCTCTTC.

This CDR3 is CASSLGRQGQDKNIQYF. CDR3 DNA sequence: TGTGCCAGCAGCTTGGGCCGACAGGGTCAGGACAAAAACATTCAGTACTTC. The chain recombines TRBV11-2 with TRBJ2-4, with 7 bases lining up with TRBD1. Unmatched junction bases numbered 11, after V lost 3 bases and J lost 3 bases. Germline CDR1 SGHAT, CDR2 FQNNGV. The CDR3 has 17 amino acids. Full variable domain (rest looked up from reference TRBV11-2 and TRBJ2-4): EAGVAQSPRYKIIEKRQSVAFWCNPISGHATLYWYQQILGQGPKLLIQFQNNGVVDDSQLPKDRFSAERLKGVDSTLKIQPAKLEDSAVYLCASSLGRQGQDKNIQYFGAGTRLSVL.

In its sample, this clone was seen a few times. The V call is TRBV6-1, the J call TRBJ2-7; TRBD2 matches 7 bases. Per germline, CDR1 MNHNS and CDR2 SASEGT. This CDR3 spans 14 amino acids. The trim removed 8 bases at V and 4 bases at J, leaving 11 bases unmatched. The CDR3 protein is CASGRGSPLYEQYF. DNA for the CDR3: TGTGCCAGCGGCCGCGGGAGCCCTCTATACGAGCAGTACTTC.

CDR3 sequence: CASSPTGNTGELFF. CDR3 coding DNA: TGTGCCAGCAGCCCGACAGGGAACACCGGGGAGCTGTTTTTT. The chain links TRBV5-6 to TRBJ2-2; TRBD1 is a possible D gene (6 bases). There are 14 residues in the CDR3. Germline V gives CDR1 SGHDT, CDR2 YYEEEE. V lost 4 bases and J 1 base, leaving 8 bases between the germline ends.

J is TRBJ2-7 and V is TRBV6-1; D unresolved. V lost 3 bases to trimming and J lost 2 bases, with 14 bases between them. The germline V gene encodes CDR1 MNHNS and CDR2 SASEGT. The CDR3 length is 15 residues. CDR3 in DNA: TGTGCCAGCAGTGATGCGGTAGGCCCGACCTACGAGCAGTACTTC. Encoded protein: CASSDAVGPTYEQYF.

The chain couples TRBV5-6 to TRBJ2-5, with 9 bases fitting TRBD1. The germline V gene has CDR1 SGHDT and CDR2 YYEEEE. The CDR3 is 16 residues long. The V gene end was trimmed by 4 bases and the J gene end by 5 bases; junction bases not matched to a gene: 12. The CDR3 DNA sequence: TGTGCCAGCAGCGGCGATTTTGGGACAGGGTTGGAGACCCAGTACTTC. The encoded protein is CASSGDFGTGLETQYF.

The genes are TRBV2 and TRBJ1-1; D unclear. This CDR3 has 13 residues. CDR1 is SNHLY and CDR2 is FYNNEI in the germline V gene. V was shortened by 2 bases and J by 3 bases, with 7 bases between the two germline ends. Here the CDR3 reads CASSERRDTEAFF. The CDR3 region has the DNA TGTGCCAGCAGTGAACGGCGGGACACTGAAGCTTTCTTT.

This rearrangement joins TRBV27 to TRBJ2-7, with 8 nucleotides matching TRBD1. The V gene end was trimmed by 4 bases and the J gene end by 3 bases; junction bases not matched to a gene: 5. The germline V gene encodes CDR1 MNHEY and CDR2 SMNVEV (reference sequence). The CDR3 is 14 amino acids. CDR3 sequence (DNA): TGTGCCAGCAGTTCCCAAACAGGGGGCTACGAGCAGTACTTC. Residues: CASSSQTGGYEQYF.

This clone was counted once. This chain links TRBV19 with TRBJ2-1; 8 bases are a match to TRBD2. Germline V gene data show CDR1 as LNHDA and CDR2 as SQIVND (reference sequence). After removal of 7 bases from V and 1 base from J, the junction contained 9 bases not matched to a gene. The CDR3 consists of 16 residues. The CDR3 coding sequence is TGTGCCAGTAAGCCTAGCGGGCTAACATCCTACAATGAGCAGTTCTTC. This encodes CASKPSGLTSYNEQFF.

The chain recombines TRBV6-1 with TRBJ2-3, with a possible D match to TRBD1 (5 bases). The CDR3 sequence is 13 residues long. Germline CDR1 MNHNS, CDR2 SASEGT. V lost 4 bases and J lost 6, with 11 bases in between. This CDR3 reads CASSVQGPDTQYF. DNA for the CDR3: TGTGCCAGCAGTGTCCAGGGTCCGGATACGCAGTATTTT.

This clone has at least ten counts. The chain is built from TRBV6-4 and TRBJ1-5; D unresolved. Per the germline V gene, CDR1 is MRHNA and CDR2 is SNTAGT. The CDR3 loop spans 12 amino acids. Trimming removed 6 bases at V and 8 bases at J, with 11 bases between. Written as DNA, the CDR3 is TGTGCCAGCAGCGCCCGAAGAGAGCCCCAGCATTTT. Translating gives CASSARREPQHF.

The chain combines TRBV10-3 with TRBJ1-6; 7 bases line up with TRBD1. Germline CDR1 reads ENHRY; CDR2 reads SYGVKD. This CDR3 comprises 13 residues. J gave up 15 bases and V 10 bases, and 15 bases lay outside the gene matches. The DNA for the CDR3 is TGTGCCACCACTCCGGACAGGAAGGAGCTCCTCCACTTT. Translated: CATTPDRKELLHF.

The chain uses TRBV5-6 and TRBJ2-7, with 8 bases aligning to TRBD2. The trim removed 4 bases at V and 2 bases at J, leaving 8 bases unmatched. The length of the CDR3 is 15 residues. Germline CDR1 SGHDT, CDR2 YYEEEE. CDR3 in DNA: TGTGCCAGCAGCGAATCCAAGCGGGAGACCTACGAGCAGTACTTC. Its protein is CASSESKRETYEQYF.

The CDR3: CASSSAPHPNTDTQYF. The CDR3 DNA follows: TGTGCCAGCTCTAGCGCTCCCCACCCTAACACAGATACGCAGTATTTT. This rearrangement joins TRBV9 to TRBJ2-3, with D possibly being TRBD2 (6 bases). The CDR3 runs 16 residues. The V gene lost 7 bases and the J gene lost 2 bases, with 20 bases spanning the gap. Germline V gene sequence: CDR1 SGDLS, CDR2 YYNGEE.

The CDR3 sequence: CASSDGTGTYGYTF. CDR3 in DNA: TGTGCCAGCAGCGATGGGACAGGGACCTATGGCTACACCTTC. The chain employs TRBV9 and TRBJ1-2; TRBD1 aligns across 9 bases. The V gene end was trimmed by 3 bases and the J gene end by 4 bases; junction bases not matched to a gene: 4. The CDR3 contains 14 residues. CDR1 is SGDLS and CDR2 is YYNGEE in the germline V gene. Using reference TRBV9 and TRBJ1-2 for the parts outside the CDR3, the full variable domain is DSGVTQTPKHLITATGQRVTLRCSPRSGDLSVYWYQQSLDQGLQFLIQYYNGEERAKGNILERFSAQQFPDLHSELNLSSLELGDSALYFCASSDGTGTYGYTFGSGTRLTVV.

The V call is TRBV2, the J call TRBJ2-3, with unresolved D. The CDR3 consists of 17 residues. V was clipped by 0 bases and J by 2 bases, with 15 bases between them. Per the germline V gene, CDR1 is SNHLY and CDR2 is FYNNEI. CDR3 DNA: TGTGCCAGCAGTGAAGCGAAGATGGCGGAGAACACAGATACGCAGTATTTT. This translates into CASSEAKMAENTDTQYF.

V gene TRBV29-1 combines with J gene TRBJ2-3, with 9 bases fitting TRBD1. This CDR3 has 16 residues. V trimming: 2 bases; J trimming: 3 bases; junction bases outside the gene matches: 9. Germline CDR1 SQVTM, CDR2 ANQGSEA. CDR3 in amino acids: CSVEPGQGLGTDTQYF. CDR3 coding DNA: TGCAGCGTTGAACCCGGACAGGGGCTAGGGACAGATACGCAGTATTTT.

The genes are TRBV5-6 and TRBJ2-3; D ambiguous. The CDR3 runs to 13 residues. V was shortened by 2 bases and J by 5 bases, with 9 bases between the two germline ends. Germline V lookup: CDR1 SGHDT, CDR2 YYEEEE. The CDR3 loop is CASSFQSLDTQYF. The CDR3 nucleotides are TGTGCCAGCAGCTTTCAGTCGTTAGATACGCAGTATTTT.

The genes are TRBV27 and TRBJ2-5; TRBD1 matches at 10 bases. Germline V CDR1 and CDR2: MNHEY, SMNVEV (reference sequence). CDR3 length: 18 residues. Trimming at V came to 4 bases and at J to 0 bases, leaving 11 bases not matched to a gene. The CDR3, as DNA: TGTGCCAGCAGTTCTCGACAGGGGGCGGTCGGCTACCAAGAGACCCAGTACTTC. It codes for CASSSRQGAVGYQETQYF.